Here is one T cell receptor beta chain with its context. Profiling relied on immunoSEQ multiplex PCR, and the TCRdb table lists in-frame clones only, not all of them. The sample carries roughly 200,000 clones, around 88% recorded once. This sample was included in a study of blood T cell repertoires in COVID-19. The sequence derives from a middle-aged man with active or convalescent COVID-19. The specimen sequenced was peripheral blood.

CDR3 sequence reads: CASSIDPLAAQPQHF. DNA for the CDR3: TGTGCCAGTAGTATAGATCCCCTGGCGGCTCAGCCCCAGCATTTT. The genes are TRBV19 and TRBJ1-5; D unclear. The CDR3 contains 15 residues. Germline CDR1 and CDR2: LNHDA and SQIVND (reference sequence). V dropped 0 bases and J dropped 6 bases, with 12 bases sitting between them.